This TCR beta chain was captured in a study of T cell responses to AZD1222 COVID-19 vaccine. Study conclusions and caveats: Rises in breadth and depth of Spike-specific TCRs came after two AZD1222 doses.

With regard to this clone: Its specificity is unknown.

CDR1 and CDR2 (germline): SGHRS, YFSETQ. Trimming took 0 bases from V and 3 from J, leaving 12 bases between them. This CDR3 has 15 residues. Profiling relied on immunoSEQ multiplex PCR, and the TCRdb table lists in-frame clones only, not all of them. The sample has some 120,000 clones, 80% to 95% seen once. The chain uses TRBV5-1 and TRBJ2-5, with D perhaps assigned TRBD1 or TRBD2 (5 bases each). The sequenced sample was peripheral blood, obtained 28 days after the second dose of the MenACWY control vaccine. This clonotype was sampled from an adult who received the MenACWY meningococcal vaccine as a control. The CDR3 spells CASSLAPGREETQYF. The CDR3 nucleotides read TGCGCCAGCAGCTTGGCCCCGGGGCGAGAAGAGACCCAGTACTTC. Supplemented by reference TRBV5-1 and TRBJ2-5, the full variable domain reads KAGVTQTPRYLIKTRGQQVTLSCSPISGHRSVSWYQQTPGQGLQFLFEYFSETQRNKGNFPGRFSGRQFSNSRSEMNVSTLELGDSALYLCASSLAPGREETQYFGPGTRLLVL.